This is a list of T cell receptor beta chains from one sample in a study of follicular helper T cells after annual influenza vaccination. Data came from immunoSEQ multiplex PCR; TCRdb stores just in-frame clones and leaves some out. The table shows about 11,000 clones, with more than 65% occurring only once. The sequenced sample was CXCR5- memory CD4+ T cells sorted from blood, obtained on the day of influenza vaccination. Receptor source: an adult who received the influenza vaccine. The CDR3 runs from the conserved cysteine through the conserved F or W. A D gene is named only where the DNA matches it firmly. Rows may omit the clone size; those that give it use once, few, many or a size class.

clone size | J gene | CDR3 length | V gene | D gene | CDR3 protein | CDR3 DNA
few | TRBJ2-1 | 16 | TRBV13 | . | CASSPAATFSHNEQFF | TGTGCCAGCAGCCCAGCTGCGACCTTTTCGCACAATGAGCAGTTCTTC
. | TRBJ2-2 | 12 | TRBV30 | . | CAWSPTTGELFF | TGTGCCTGGAGTCCAACCACCGGGGAGCTGTTTTTT
few | TRBJ1-2 | 13 | TRBV21-1 | . | CASSARTGRGYTF | TGTGCCAGCAGCGCACGGACAGGACGAGGCTACACCTTC
. | TRBJ2-1 | 21 | TRBV27 | TRBD2 | CASSSPGAARGGYRSYNEQFF | TGTGCCAGCAGTTCCCCTGGGGCGGCGCGGGGGGGCTATCGGTCCTACAATGAGCAGTTCTTC
. | TRBJ2-7 | 17 | TRBV5-6 | TRBD2 | CASSPSGWVGGSYEQYF | TGTGCCAGCAGCCCCTCGGGCTGGGTCGGGGGGTCCTACGAGCAGTACTTC
. | TRBJ1-2 | 13 | TRBV6-1 | . | CASISTGTYGYTF | TGTGCCAGCATTTCGACTGGGACATATGGCTACACCTTC
. | TRBJ2-5 | 15 | TRBV4-3 | . | CASSPSTARAETQYF | TGCGCCAGCAGCCCCTCGACTGCCCGTGCAGAGACCCAGTACTTC
once | TRBJ1-5 | 12 | TRBV6-6 | . | CTSGGGNQPQHF | TGCACCTCTGGGGGTGGCAATCAGCCCCAGCATTTT
. | TRBJ1-1 | 14 | TRBV18 | . | CASSPPEANTEAFF | TGTGCCAGCTCACCACCGGAGGCAAACACTGAAGCTTTCTTT
. | TRBJ2-1 | 17 | TRBV5-1 | . | CASSLGGASRPFDEQFF | TGCGCCAGCAGCTTGGGTGGCGCTAGCCGACCTTTTGATGAGCAGTTCTTC
. | TRBJ2-7 | 14 | TRBV30 | . | CAWSDGRFSYEQYF | TGTGCCTGGAGTGATGGCAGATTCTCCTACGAGCAGTACTTC